Described below is a single TCR beta chain sequence and its context. Its target is not known. Generated by immunoSEQ multiplex PCR, the TCRdb table keeps only in-frame clones and is missing some. The sample carries 700,000 or so clones, around 72% recorded once. Per germline, CDR1 MNHEY and CDR2 SMNVEV (reference sequence). This CDR3 comprises 13 residues. The V end lost 5 bases, the J end lost 7 bases, and 14 bases lay between the germline ends. This sample stems from a study of shared clonotypes between healthy human individuals. Study-wide points: The represented genetic and exposure-history diversity was limited by the small number of donors. Inspection by rarefaction showed sorted-subset sequencing to be incomplete despite large depth.

Donors were healthy HIV-negative adults without recently reported acute infections or vaccinations. Donors comprised only Caucasian adults living in Nashville, Tennessee. Sequenced material: memory CD4+ T cells sorted from blood. Noted subset: CD45RA-negative fraction. This receptor was identified in a woman aged 25 to 45 in good health. J is TRBJ1-2 and V is TRBV27; D possibly corresponds to TRBD1 (6 bases). In DNA, the CDR3 is TGTGCCAGCAGTCCAGGGGTACACGGTGGCTACACCTTC. This sequence encodes CASSPGVHGGYTF.